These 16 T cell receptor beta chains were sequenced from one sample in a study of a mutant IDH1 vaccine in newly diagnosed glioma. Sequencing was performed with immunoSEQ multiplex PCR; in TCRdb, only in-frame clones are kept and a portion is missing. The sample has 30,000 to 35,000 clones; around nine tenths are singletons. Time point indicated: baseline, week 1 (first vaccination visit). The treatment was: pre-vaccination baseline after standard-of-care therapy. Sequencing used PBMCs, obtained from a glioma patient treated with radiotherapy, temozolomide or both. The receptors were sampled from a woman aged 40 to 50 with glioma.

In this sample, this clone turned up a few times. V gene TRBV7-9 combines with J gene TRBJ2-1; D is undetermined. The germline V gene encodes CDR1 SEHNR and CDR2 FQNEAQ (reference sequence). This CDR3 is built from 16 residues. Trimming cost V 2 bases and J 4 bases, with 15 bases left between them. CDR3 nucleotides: TGTGCCAGCAGCTTATATCGGACCCAGAGATACAATGAGCAGTTCTTC. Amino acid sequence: CASSLYRTQRYNEQFF. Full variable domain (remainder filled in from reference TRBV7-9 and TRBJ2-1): DTGVSQNPRHKITKRGQNVTFRCDPISEHNRLYWYRQTLGQGPEFLTYFQNEAQLEKSRLLSDRFSAERPKGSFSTLEIQRTEQGDSAMYLCASSLYRTQRYNEQFFGPGTRLTVL.

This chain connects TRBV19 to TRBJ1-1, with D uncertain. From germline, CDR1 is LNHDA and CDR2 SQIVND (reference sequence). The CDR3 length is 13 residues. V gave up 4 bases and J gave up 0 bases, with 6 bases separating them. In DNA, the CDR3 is TGTGCCAGTAGTAATAATTTGAACACTGAAGCTTTCTTT. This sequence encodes CASSNNLNTEAFF. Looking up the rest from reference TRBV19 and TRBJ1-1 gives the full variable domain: DGGITQSPKYLFRKEGQNVTLSCEQNLNHDAMYWYRQDPGQGLRLIYYSQIVNDFQKGDIAEGYSVSREKKESFPLTVTSAQKNPTAFYLCASSNNLNTEAFFGQGTRLTVV.

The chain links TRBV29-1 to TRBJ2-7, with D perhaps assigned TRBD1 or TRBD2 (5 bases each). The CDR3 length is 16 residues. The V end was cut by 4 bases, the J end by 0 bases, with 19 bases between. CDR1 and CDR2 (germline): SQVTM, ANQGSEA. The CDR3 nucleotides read TGCAGCGTTGGAGGGACCCGGGTTTCGAGCTCCTACGAGCAGTACTTC. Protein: CSVGGTRVSSSYEQYF.

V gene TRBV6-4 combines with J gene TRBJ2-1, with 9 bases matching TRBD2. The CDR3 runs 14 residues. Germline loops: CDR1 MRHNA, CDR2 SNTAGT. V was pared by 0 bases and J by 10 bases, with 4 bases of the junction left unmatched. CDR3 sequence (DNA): TGTGCCAGCAGTGACTCAAGCGGGAGGCCCGAGCAGTTCTTC. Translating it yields CASSDSSGRPEQFF.

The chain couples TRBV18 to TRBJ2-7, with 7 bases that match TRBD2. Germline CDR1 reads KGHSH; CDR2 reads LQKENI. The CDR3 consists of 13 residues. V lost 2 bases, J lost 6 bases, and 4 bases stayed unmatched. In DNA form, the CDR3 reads TGTGCCAGCTCACCAGCCCCGGGGGGCGAGCAGTACTTC. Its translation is CASSPAPGGEQYF. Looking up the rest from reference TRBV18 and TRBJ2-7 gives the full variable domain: NAGVMQNPRHLVRRRGQEARLRCSPMKGHSHVYWYRQLPEEGLKFMVYLQKENIIDESGMPKERFSAEFPKEGPSILRIQQVVRGDSAAYFCASSPAPGGEQYFGPGTRLTVT.

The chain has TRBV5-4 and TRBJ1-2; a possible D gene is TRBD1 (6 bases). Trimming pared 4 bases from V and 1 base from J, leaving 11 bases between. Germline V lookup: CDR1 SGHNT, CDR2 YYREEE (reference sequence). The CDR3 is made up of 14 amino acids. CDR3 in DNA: TGTGCCAGCAGCCCATTACAGGGTAACTATGGCTACACCTTC. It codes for CASSPLQGNYGYTF.

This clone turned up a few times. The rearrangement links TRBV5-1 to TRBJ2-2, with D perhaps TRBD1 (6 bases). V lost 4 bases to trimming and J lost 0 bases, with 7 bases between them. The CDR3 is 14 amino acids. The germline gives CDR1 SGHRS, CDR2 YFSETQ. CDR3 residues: CASSQGSNTGELFF. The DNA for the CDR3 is TGCGCCAGCAGCCAGGGGTCGAACACCGGGGAGCTGTTTTTT.

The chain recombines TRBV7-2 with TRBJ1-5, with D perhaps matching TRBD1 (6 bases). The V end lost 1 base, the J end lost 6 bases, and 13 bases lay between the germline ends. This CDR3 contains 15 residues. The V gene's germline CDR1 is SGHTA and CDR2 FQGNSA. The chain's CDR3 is CASSLDAGASQPQHF. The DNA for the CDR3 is TGTGCCAGCAGCTTAGATGCGGGGGCAAGTCAGCCCCAGCATTTT.

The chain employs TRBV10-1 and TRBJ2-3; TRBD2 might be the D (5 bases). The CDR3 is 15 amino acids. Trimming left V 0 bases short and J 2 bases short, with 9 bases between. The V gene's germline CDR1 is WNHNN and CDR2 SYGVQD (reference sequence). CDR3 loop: CASSESTGFTDTQYF. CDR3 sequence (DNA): TGCGCCAGCAGTGAGTCTACGGGATTCACAGATACGCAGTATTTT.

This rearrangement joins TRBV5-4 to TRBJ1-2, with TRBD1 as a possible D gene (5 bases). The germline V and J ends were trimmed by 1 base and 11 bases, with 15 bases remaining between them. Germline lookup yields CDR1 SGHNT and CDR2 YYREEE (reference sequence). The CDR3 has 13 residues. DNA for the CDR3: TGTGCCAGCAGCTTGAATTCCAGGGAGTTTTACACCTTC. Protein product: CASSLNSREFYTF.

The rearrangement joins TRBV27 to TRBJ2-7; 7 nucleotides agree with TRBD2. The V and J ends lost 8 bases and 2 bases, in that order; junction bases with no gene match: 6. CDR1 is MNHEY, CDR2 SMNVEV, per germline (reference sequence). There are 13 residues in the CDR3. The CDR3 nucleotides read TGTGCCAGCGCAGAGCGGGGACCCTACGAGCAGTACTTC. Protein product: CASAERGPYEQYF.

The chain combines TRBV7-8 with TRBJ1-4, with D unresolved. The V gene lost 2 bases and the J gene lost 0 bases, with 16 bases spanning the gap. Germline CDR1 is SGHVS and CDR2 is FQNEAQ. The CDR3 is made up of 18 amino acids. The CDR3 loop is CASSLRSSRQATNEKLFF. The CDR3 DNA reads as TGTGCCAGCAGCTTAAGGAGTAGCAGGCAAGCAACTAATGAAAAACTGTTTTTT.

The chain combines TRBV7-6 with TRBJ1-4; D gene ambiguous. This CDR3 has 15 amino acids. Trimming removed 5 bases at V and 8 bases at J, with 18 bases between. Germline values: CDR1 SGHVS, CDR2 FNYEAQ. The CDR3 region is CASSRESGYQEKLFF. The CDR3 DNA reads TGTGCCAGCAGCCGAGAGTCTGGGTATCAGGAAAAACTGTTTTTT.

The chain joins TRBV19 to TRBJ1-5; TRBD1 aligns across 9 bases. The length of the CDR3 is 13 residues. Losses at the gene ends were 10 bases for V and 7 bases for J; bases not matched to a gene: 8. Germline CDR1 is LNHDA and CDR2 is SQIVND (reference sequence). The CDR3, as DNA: TGTGCCACCTCGGGACAGGGAAGGCAGCCCCAGCATTTT. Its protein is CATSGQGRQPQHF. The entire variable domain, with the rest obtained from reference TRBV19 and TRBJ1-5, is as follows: DGGITQSPKYLFRKEGQNVTLSCEQNLNHDAMYWYRQDPGQGLRLIYYSQIVNDFQKGDIAEGYSVSREKKESFPLTVTSAQKNPTAFYLCATSGQGRQPQHFGDGTRLSIL.

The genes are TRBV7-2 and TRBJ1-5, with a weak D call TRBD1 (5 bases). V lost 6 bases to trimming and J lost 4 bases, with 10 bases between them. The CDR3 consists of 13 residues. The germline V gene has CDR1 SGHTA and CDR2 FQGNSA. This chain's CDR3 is CASSTGPNQPQHF. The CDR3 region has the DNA TGTGCCAGCAGTACAGGACCAAATCAGCCCCAGCATTTT. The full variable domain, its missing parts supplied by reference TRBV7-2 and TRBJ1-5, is GAGVSQSPSNKVTEKGKDVELRCDPISGHTALYWYRQSLGQGLEFLIYFQGNSAPDKSGLPSDRFSAERTGGSVSTLTIQRTQQEDSAVYLCASSTGPNQPQHFGDGTRLSIL.

The DNA for the CDR3 is TGCGCCAGCAGCCAAGCCAGGGCTGTCTATGGCTACACCTTC. It translates to CASSQARAVYGYTF. The genes are TRBV4-1 and TRBJ1-2, with a possible D match to TRBD1 (5 bases). CDR3 length: 14 residues. V lost 1 base, J lost 4 bases, and 10 bases lay in between. In germline, CDR1 is MGHRA, CDR2 YSYEKL.